This TCR beta chain was sequenced for a study of regulatory T cells in long-lasting Graves disease. The TCR beta library used iRepertoire HTBI primers with Arm-PCR amplification of CDR3. MiXCR was run by TCRdb on the multiplex PCR reads, yielding one entry per CDR3 protein. Among a few hundred thousand distinct CDR3 sequences listed, 20% were seen once. Germline CDR1 reads SNHLY; CDR2 reads FYNNEI. This CDR3 contains 15 residues. Deletions cut 6 bases from V and 5 bases from J, with 18 bases between. Whole-study findings and limits: When disease was persistent, TRBV28, TRBJ1-2 and TRBJ2-5 were the favored segments.

On this clonotype: Its antigen is not known. Being one base from a much bigger clone, this may be a read error. The CDR3 end shows no conserved phenylalanine or tryptophan, and so a read error is likely.

The time point: newly diagnosed GD, antithyroid drugs for less than 3 months. Extracted PBMC RNA gave rise to the TCR library. An endocrinology department in Xi'an, China, recruited the patients. From each patient, roughly 10 milliliters of peripheral blood was drawn and collected into an EDTA anticoagulant tube. The sequencing used peripheral blood mononuclear cells (PBMCs), collected at new diagnosis, from a patient treated with antithyroid drugs. This clonotype was obtained from a female donor with Graves disease. The genes are TRBV2 and TRBJ2-3; D not resolved. The CDR3 here is CASSQEEHRGDTQYL. Written as DNA, the CDR3 is TGTGCCAGCAGCCAAGAAGAACACCGCGGAGATACGCAGTATCTT.